This entry is about one T cell receptor beta chain. Its antigen remains unidentified. CDR1 and CDR2 from the germline V gene are SGHAT and FQNNGV. The length of the CDR3 is 14 residues. With 4 bases removed from V and 2 bases from J, the gap between germline ends came to 11 bases. Only in-frame clones appear in the TCRdb table, and some are missing; sequencing was by immunoSEQ multiplex PCR. The sample includes some 25,000 clones, approximately 95% of them seen just once. This record comes from a study of graft-versus-host responses after intestinal transplantation. On the study more broadly: Every recipient had anti-thymocyte globulin induction and 2 to 4 years of tacrolimus plus steroids.

Points from the study as a whole: Some GvH clones appeared in ileal mucosa or blood before recipient bone marrow. Some patients had graft-donor T cell macrochimerism. In their allografts, the ratios of graft-versus-host to host-versus-graft T cell clones were high. Peak GvH clone levels in circulation were associated with early post-transplant HvG declines.

The chain joins TRBV11-2 to TRBJ1-1, with D tentatively TRBD1 (6 bases). The TCR originated in a human patient who received an intestinal transplant, so some T cells may come from the graft donor. Specimen: PBMCs, collected 18 days after transplant. The CDR3 here is CASSSDRYNTEAFF. The CDR3 DNA is TGTGCCAGCAGCTCCGACAGGTACAACACTGAAGCTTTCTTT.